The 2 T cell receptor beta chains reported below all come from one sample, sequenced in a study of T-cell reconstitution after alpha-beta-depleted transplantation in children. Researchers prepared the TCRbeta library using unique molecular identifiers, the study reports. TCRdb called the PCR reads again in MiXCR, with one record for every CDR3 protein. The repertoire includes about 480,000 distinct CDR3 sequences, under 15% of them detected once, and less than 6.5% sits in the top ten. Sequencing was performed on PBMCs from the stem cell graft donor, taken from the stem cell graft. These receptors were taken from a human donor who donated a stem cell graft to a child with combined immunodeficiency.

CDR3 nucleotide sequence: TGTGCCAGCGGTACAGGGGGCGCCGAGACCCAGTACTTC. Translated: CASGTGGAETQYF. The chain recombines TRBV3-1 with TRBJ2-5; TRBD1 matches at 9 bases. J was trimmed by 5 bases and V by 8 bases; bases with no gene match: 6. Germline V CDR1 and CDR2: LGHDT, YNNKEL (reference sequence). There are 13 residues in the CDR3.

At least ten counts were recorded for this clonotype. For the CDR3, the DNA is TGTGCCAGCAATCTAAGAGAGGGAGCTGAAGCTTTCTTT. Amino acids: CASNLREGAEAFF. This rearrangement joins TRBV12-3 or TRBV12-4 to TRBJ1-1; no firm D call. The CDR3 contains 13 residues. V lost 7 bases and J lost 6, with 15 bases in between.